This TCR beta chain was identified during a study of CD8 T cells in Susac syndrome. General study points: Acknowledgment was made by the study that its TCR sequencing and HLA analysis involved a relatively small number of individuals.

The authors sequenced TCR beta from blood CD8+ and CD4+ T cells. The multiple sclerosis controls were treatment-naive patients with relapsing-remitting disease that was stable or active. Worth noting for this clonotype: As yet, its antigen is unknown.

The authors reverse transcribed about 0.45 to 1 ug RNA with random hexamers. A single record per CDR3 protein comes from TCRdb applying MiXCR to the immunoSEQ multiplex PCR reads. The top ten hold around 0.2% of the sample, which has 250,000 to 300,000 distinct CDR3 sequences, 65% to 90% seen once. V trimming: 4 bases; J trimming: 1 base; junction bases outside the gene matches: 11. The length of the CDR3 is 19 residues. Looked up from germline, CDR1 is SGHDT and CDR2 is YYEEEE. This TCR came from a human donor with multiple sclerosis. Sequenced: CD8+ T cells from PBMCs. V usage is TRBV5-6 and J usage is TRBJ2-6; 10 positions match TRBD1. This chain's CDR3 is CASSLGQGNFLSGANVLTF. CDR3 nucleotides: TGTGCCAGCAGCCTGGGACAGGGGAATTTTCTGTCTGGGGCCAACGTCCTGACTTTC.